Listed here are 20 T cell receptor beta chains from one sample, sequenced in a study of T cells in Graves' hyperthyroidism and ophthalmopathy (dated by TCRdb to the late 2010s). Library preparation employed multiplex PCR. The sequencing machine was an Illumina HiSeq 2000. The TCR beta CDR3 regions were amplified from RNA transcripts. The first round of RT-PCR for the TCR CDR3 was performed with the HTBI primer set and the Qiagen OneStep RT-PCR kit. The public reads were run again by TCRdb, first through fastp at Q25 and then through MiXCR, and only productive beta chains were kept. All rows with the same CDR3 protein become a single entry with the most common DNA and genes. In this sample the table shows more than 500,000 distinct CDR3 sequences, roughly 14% of which occur a single time. Around 4.5% of the sample lies in the top ten. The sample consisted of blood. Receptor source: a woman aged 40 to 50 with Graves' ophthalmopathy.

This clonotype appeared many times. V is TRBV29-1 and J is TRBJ2-2; the D call may be TRBD1 or TRBD2 (5 bases each). V lost 7 bases to trimming and J lost 0 bases, with 6 bases between them. Germline CDR1 reads SQVTM; CDR2 reads ANQGSEA. The CDR3 contains 12 residues. For the CDR3, the DNA is TGCAGCGCGGGACCGAACACCGGGGAGCTGTTTTTT. Its protein product is CSAGPNTGELFF.

For this clonotype: A read error may produce the germline difference seen at one junction end. The J gene is TRBJ2-2, the V gene TRBV6-4; D is unclear. Germline CDR1 and CDR2: MRHNA and SNTAGT. The CDR3 contains 13 residues. The CDR3 DNA sequence: TGTGCCAGCACTGACCCTTTCACCGGGGAGCTGTTTTTT. It is translated as CASTDPFTGELFF.

The chain employs TRBV5-1 and TRBJ2-5, with 7 bases aligning to TRBD2. J lost 4 bases, V lost 0 bases, and 6 bases had no gene match. Germline lookup yields CDR1 SGHRS and CDR2 YFSETQ. This CDR3 comprises 15 residues. Written as DNA, the CDR3 is TGCGCCAGCAGCTTGGAGGGGCGCGGGGGAGAGACCCAGTACTTC. Translated, it gives CASSLEGRGGETQYF. The variable domain in full, with the rest retrieved from reference TRBV5-1 and TRBJ2-5, is KAGVTQTPRYLIKTRGQQVTLSCSPISGHRSVSWYQQTPGQGLQFLFEYFSETQRNKGNFPGRFSGRQFSNSRSEMNVSTLELGDSALYLCASSLEGRGGETQYFGPGTRLLVL.

This clonotype was detected many times. The gene calls are TRBV2 and TRBJ2-7; D tentatively reads TRBD1 or TRBD2 (5 bases each). The CDR3 length is 15 residues. Per the germline V gene, CDR1 is SNHLY and CDR2 is FYNNEI. V was clipped by 8 bases and J by 0 bases, with 17 bases between them. The CDR3 reads CASARDGHGSYEQYF. In nucleotides, the CDR3 is TGTGCCAGCGCCCGGGACGGCCACGGCTCCTACGAGCAGTACTTC.

This clonotype was counted many times. The chain couples TRBV6-2 or TRBV6-3 to TRBJ2-2, with D tentatively TRBD2 (5 bases). This CDR3 comprises 15 residues. V lost 0 bases and J 6 bases, leaving 11 bases between the germline ends. Germline-derived CDR1 and CDR2 are MNHEY and SVGEGT. The CDR3 loop is CASSYSRGISGELFF. In DNA form, the CDR3 reads TGTGCCAGCAGTTACTCTCGGGGAATCTCCGGGGAGCTGTTTTTT.

This clonotype was counted ten times or more. The CDR3 here is CASSPAGTGANVLTF. DNA for the CDR3: TGCGCCAGCAGCCCGGCCGGGACAGGGGCCAACGTCCTGACTTTC. The chain is built from TRBV5-1 and TRBJ2-6, with D possibly being TRBD1 (6 bases). This CDR3 spans 15 amino acids. Germline V gives CDR1 SGHRS, CDR2 YFSETQ. With 4 bases removed from V and 4 bases from J, the gap between germline ends came to 12 bases.

There are many counts of this clonotype. The chain links TRBV6-2 or TRBV6-3 to TRBJ2-7; 9 bases line up with TRBD2. V lost 5 bases, J lost 3 bases, and 8 bases stayed unmatched. The CDR3 consists of 15 residues. CDR1 is MNHEY, CDR2 SVGEGT, per germline. As DNA, the CDR3 is TGTGCCAGCAGTGGGTTAGCGGGAGAAGGCTACGAGCAGTACTTC. It codes for CASSGLAGEGYEQYF.

V gene TRBV6-2 or TRBV6-3 combines with J gene TRBJ2-7; D not resolved. This CDR3 has 12 amino acids. Trimming shortened V by 0 bases and J by 6 bases, and 6 bases separated the two germline ends. The germline V gene encodes CDR1 MNHEY and CDR2 SVGEGT. The CDR3 region is CASSYSFREQYF. DNA for the CDR3: TGTGCCAGCAGTTACTCGTTTCGCGAGCAGTACTTC.

This sequence joins TRBV28 and TRBJ2-7; no definite D call. Germline V gene sequence: CDR1 MDHEN, CDR2 SYDVKM. The V end lost 10 bases, the J end lost 0 bases, and 13 bases lay between the germline ends. The CDR3 length is 13 residues. The CDR3: CAIATLNSYEQYF. As DNA, the CDR3 is TGTGCCATCGCGACGTTGAACTCCTACGAGCAGTACTTC.

V and J are TRBV7-9 and TRBJ1-5; D unclear. Deletions cut 5 bases from V and 3 bases from J, with 14 bases between. The CDR3 has 15 amino acids. CDR1 and CDR2 from the germline V gene are SEHNR and FQNEAQ (reference sequence). The CDR3 sequence is CASSHGSRYNQPQHF. CDR3 bases: TGTGCCAGCAGCCATGGCAGCCGATACAATCAGCCCCAGCATTTT.

The chain recombines TRBV7-9 with TRBJ2-7; 13 bases are a match to TRBD2. With V trimmed by 6 bases and J by 4 bases, 6 bases remained unmatched. This CDR3 is built from 15 residues. From germline, CDR1 is SEHNR and CDR2 FQNEAQ (reference sequence). CDR3 sequence reads: CASSRTSGSFYEQYF. The CDR3 nucleotides are TGTGCCAGCAGTCGGACTAGCGGGAGTTTTTACGAGCAGTACTTC.

This clonotype was picked up many times. The chain has TRBV27 and TRBJ2-7; 7 bases map to TRBD1. The CDR3 contains 14 residues. The germline gives CDR1 MNHEY, CDR2 SMNVEV (reference sequence). V dropped 8 bases and J dropped 0; count of bases not matched to a gene: 7. The DNA for the CDR3 is TGTGCCAGCCTCGGGACAGAAAACTCCTACGAGCAGTACTTC. Its translation is CASLGTENSYEQYF.

This clonotype was counted many times. The chain uses TRBV7-9 and TRBJ2-5; possibly TRBD2 for D (6 bases). Germline loops: CDR1 SEHNR, CDR2 FQNEAQ (reference sequence). V was shortened by 3 bases and J by 2 bases, with 10 bases between the two germline ends. The CDR3 has 14 amino acids. The CDR3 is CASSLGGEQETQYF. CDR3 sequence (DNA): TGTGCCAGCAGCTTGGGCGGGGAACAAGAGACCCAGTACTTC.

This clonotype was observed at least ten times. The gene calls are TRBV6-1 and TRBJ2-7; 12 bases match TRBD2. Germline assignment: CDR1 MNHNS and CDR2 SASEGT. CDR3 size: 16 residues. V trimming: 1 base; J trimming: 4 bases; junction bases outside the gene matches: 5. The CDR3 sequence: CASSEGGLAGYYEQYF. The CDR3 nucleotides are TGTGCCAGCAGTGAAGGAGGACTAGCGGGATATTACGAGCAGTACTTC.

This clonotype came up a few times. The chain employs TRBV27 and TRBJ2-1; D possibly uses TRBD1 or TRBD2 (5 bases each). Trimming pared 5 bases from V and 1 base from J, leaving 15 bases between. This CDR3 spans 16 amino acids. Germline CDR1 is MNHEY and CDR2 is SMNVEV (reference sequence). The CDR3 is CASSTGRPISYNEQFF. Here the CDR3 DNA reads TGTGCCAGCAGTACGGGACGGCCTATTTCCTACAATGAGCAGTTCTTC.

The sample holds many counts of this clonotype. J is TRBJ2-7 and V is TRBV11-2; possibly TRBD2 for D (5 bases). Germline-derived CDR1 and CDR2 are SGHAT and FQNNGV. The CDR3 length is 15 residues. V was shortened by 0 bases and J by 0 bases, with 9 bases between the two germline ends. CDR3: CASSLELRASYEQYF. Here the CDR3 DNA reads TGTGCCAGCAGCTTAGAATTGAGGGCCTCCTACGAGCAGTACTTC.

This clonotype showed up many times. The chain couples TRBV24-1 to TRBJ2-5; tentative D call: TRBD2 (5 bases). The CDR3 runs 13 residues. CDR1 and CDR2 (germline): KGHDR, SFDVKD. Trimming shortened V by 9 bases and J by 4 bases, and 14 bases separated the two germline ends. The CDR3 is CATSSGFPETQYF. CDR3 bases: TGTGCCACCTCATCGGGGTTCCCAGAGACCCAGTACTTC.

This clonotype was seen at least ten times. The V and J genes are TRBV2 and TRBJ2-7; 10 nucleotides align to TRBD2. Germline trimming cut 7 bases from V and 6 bases from J; bases unmatched to any gene: 12. Germline-derived CDR1 and CDR2 are SNHLY and FYNNEI. The CDR3 loop spans 15 amino acids. The CDR3 nucleotides are TGTGCCAGCACTGGGGGTCGTCTAGCGGGAGTCGAGCAGTACTTC. It encodes CASTGGRLAGVEQYF.

At least ten counts were recorded for this clonotype. Without the conserved terminal phenylalanine or tryptophan, this CDR3 likely stems from a read error. The V and J genes are TRBV6-1 and TRBJ2-5, with 8 bases lining up with TRBD1. CDR3 length: 14 amino acids. Germline V gene data show CDR1 as MNHNS and CDR2 as SASEGT. V lost 5 bases to trimming and J lost 3 bases; unmatched junction nucleotides: 5. The CDR3 sequence is CASSRQGRKETQYL. DNA for the CDR3: TGTGCCAGCAGTCGACAGGGGAGGAAAGAGACCCAGTACCTC.

This clonotype was seen repeatedly, ten times or more. The chain combines TRBV6-1 with TRBJ2-5; D is unresolved. Trimming removed 5 bases at V and 1 base at J, with 5 bases between. The CDR3 sequence is 12 residues long. The V gene's germline CDR1 is MNHNS and CDR2 SASEGT. This chain's CDR3 is CASSRVQETQYF. The CDR3 DNA reads TGTGCCAGCAGTCGGGTCCAAGAGACCCAGTACTTC.